Sequencing of this T cell receptor (beta chain) was carried out in a study of shared clonotypes between healthy human individuals. TCRdb's copy holds only in-frame clones and misses some; the assay was immunoSEQ multiplex PCR. The sample has over 2 million clones; approximately 94% are singletons. Selected positively for CCR7 and CD45RO-negative, naive CD8 cells excluded terminally differentiated effector memory CD45RA+ cells. Trimming took 5 bases from V and 8 from J, leaving 15 bases between them. The CDR3 runs to 12 residues. Germline V gene lookup returns CDR1 GTSNPN and CDR2 SVGIG (reference sequence).

The chain is built from TRBV30 and TRBJ1-1; no clear D. The source of this sequence is a man in his late teens or twenties in good health. The sequencing sample was made of naive CD8+ T cells sorted from blood. In nucleotides, the CDR3 is TGTGCCTGGGAAGTTAGGGCCAGCGAAGCTTTCTTT. This gives the protein CAWEVRASEAFF.